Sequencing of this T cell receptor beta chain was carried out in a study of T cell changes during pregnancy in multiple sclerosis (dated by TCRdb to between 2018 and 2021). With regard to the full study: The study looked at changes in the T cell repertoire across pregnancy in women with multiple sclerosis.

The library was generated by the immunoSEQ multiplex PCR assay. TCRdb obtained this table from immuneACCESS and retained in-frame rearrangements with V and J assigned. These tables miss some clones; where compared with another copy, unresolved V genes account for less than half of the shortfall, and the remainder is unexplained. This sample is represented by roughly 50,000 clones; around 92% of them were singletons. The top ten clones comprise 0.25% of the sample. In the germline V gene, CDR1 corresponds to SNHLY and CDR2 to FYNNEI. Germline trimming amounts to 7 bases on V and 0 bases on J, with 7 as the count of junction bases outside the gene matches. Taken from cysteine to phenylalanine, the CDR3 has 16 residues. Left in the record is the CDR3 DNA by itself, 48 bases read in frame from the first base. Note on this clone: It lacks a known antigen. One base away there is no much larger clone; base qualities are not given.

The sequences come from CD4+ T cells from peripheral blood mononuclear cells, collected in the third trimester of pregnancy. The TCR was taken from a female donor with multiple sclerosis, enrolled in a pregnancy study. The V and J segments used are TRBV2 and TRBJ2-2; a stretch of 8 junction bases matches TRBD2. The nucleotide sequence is TGTGCCAGCATTCTAATAGCGGGAACGAACACCGGGGAGCTGTTTTTT. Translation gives CASILIAGTNTGELFF.